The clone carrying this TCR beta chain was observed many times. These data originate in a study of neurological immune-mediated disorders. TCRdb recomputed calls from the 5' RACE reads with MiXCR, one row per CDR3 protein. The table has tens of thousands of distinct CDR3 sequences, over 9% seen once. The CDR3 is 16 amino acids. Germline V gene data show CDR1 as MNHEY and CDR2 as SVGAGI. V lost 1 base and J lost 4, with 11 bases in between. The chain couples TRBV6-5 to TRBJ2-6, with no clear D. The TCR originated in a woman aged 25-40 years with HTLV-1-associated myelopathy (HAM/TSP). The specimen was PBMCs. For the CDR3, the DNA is TGTGCCAGCAGTTACTTGAGGTCGGAAGGGGCCAACGTCCTGACTTTC. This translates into CASSYLRSEGANVLTF.